This TCR beta chain was captured in a study of T cells after yellow fever vaccination. The wider study: Some fractions had low cell numbers, and these were prepared with SMART-Seq v4 Ultra Low Input. Whole-study results and caveats: The presence of abundant clonotypes contaminating from the bulk population was possible in FACS-sorted repertoires.

The authors made TCR cDNA by 5'RACE template switching, adding a universal primer site and UMIs. Each CDR3 protein is one row after TCRdb ran MiXCR on the 5' RACE reads. The table lists 250,000 to 400,000 distinct CDR3 sequences, approximately 4% of them singletons. This clonotype has a handful of counts. Its antigen is still unknown. This CDR3 spans 13 amino acids. Germline V gene sequence: CDR1 MNHEY, CDR2 SVGEGT. Trimming removed 8 bases at V and 2 bases at J, with 10 bases between. The sequenced sample was PBMCs, obtained 5 days after the yellow fever booster vaccination. V and J are TRBV6-2 or TRBV6-3 and TRBJ2-1; no firm D call. This clonotype was sampled from a man aged 18-30 years who received the YFV17D yellow fever vaccine. CDR3 DNA sequence: TGTGCCAGCCGGGCAGATACCTACAATGAGCAGTTCTTC. It encodes CASRADTYNEQFF.